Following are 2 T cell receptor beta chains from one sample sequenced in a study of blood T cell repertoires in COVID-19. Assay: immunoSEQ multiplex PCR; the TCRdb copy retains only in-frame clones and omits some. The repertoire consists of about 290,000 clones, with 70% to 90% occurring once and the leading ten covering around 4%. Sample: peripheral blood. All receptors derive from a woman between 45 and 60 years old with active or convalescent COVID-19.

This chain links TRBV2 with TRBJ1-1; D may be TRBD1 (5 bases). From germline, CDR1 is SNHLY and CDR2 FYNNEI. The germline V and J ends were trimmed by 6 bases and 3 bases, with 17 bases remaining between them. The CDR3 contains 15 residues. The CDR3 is CASSLVRTRDTEAFF. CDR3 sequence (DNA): TGTGCCAGCAGCCTCGTCCGCACCAGGGACACTGAAGCTTTCTTT.

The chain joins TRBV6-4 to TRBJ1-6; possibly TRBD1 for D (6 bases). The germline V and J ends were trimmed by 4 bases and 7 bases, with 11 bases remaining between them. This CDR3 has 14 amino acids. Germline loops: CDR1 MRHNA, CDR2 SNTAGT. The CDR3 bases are TGTGCCAGCAGTGCGTACACAGGGAATTCACCCCTCCACTTT. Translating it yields CASSAYTGNSPLHF.